The table lists the clone carrying this T cell receptor (beta chain) with a count of one. There are 12 residues in the CDR3. Germline V CDR1 and CDR2: ENHRY, SYGVKD. V was clipped by 6 bases and J by 6 bases; unmatched bases: 2. This entry is derived from a study of cytomegalovirus exposure and HLA in healthy donors. Some clones are missing from TCRdb's copy, which holds only in-frame ones; the method was immunoSEQ multiplex PCR. The sample has about 330,000 clones, 86% seen once; the top ten hold approximately 0.84%. While the first cohort had 500 to 700 subjects, the donors belonged to the separate validation cohort of 100 to 150 subjects.

The sequencing sample was made of PBMCs. This chain connects TRBV10-3 to TRBJ1-1; 9 bases are shared with TRBD1. This receptor was identified in a woman in her late teens or twenties in good health and CMV-seronegative. The DNA of the CDR3 is TGTGCCATCAGACAGGGGGCGTCTGAAGCTTTCTTT. Encoded protein: CAIRQGASEAFF.